This T cell receptor (beta chain) was sequenced for a study of T cells in Graves' hyperthyroidism and ophthalmopathy (dated by TCRdb to the late 2010s). A note on the overall study: Peripheral blood was collected at initial diagnosis, before any treatment. TCR V-J signatures able to tell the groups apart were searched for in a discovery cohort of 90 to 100 patients, of whom under 45 had Graves' ophthalmopathy and roughly 58 had stable Graves' hyperthyroidism. Prospective prediction of ophthalmopathy was tested in an independent validation cohort of some 19 hyperthyroidism patients and 17 patients who later progressed to ophthalmopathy. The approximately 100 discovery patients were divided at random into training and test sets in a 7:3 ratio. In addition, the study compared T-cell repertoires in thyroid tissue and in blood from a handful of Graves' hyperthyroidism patients. After blood sampling, hyperthyroidism patients were treated with methimazole at a starting dose of 30 mg daily, and ophthalmopathy patients were treated with high-dose intravenous methylprednisolone. The paper reports TCR Vbeta CDR3 sequencing of approximately 140 peripheral blood samples: 40 or so ophthalmopathy, about 75 hyperthyroidism and approximately 17 progressor patients.

V drops 3 bases and J drops 6 bases, leaving 2 bases in between. Per the germline V gene, MDHEN is the CDR1 and SYDVKM is the CDR2. The CDR3 contains 11 residues, cysteine and phenylalanine counted. Only the CDR3 region is kept as DNA, spanning 33 bases read in frame from base 1. Paper-wide results and their limitations: A model built on a 13 V-J signature distinguished ophthalmopathy from stable hyperthyroidism, reaching roughly 88% sensitivity and under 84% specificity in cross-validation and 80%/75% in testing. In validation, the model predicted progression to ophthalmopathy with approximately 71% sensitivity and about 73% specificity, a median of approximately 6.7 months before onset. No statistical method was used to fix the sample size in advance, and group allocation was not hidden from the investigators. Most expanded thyroid clonotypes (frequency above 0.001) were also detected in blood, suggesting blood repertoires may reflect thyroid immune responses.

Stable Graves' hyperthyroidism was defined as the absence of progression to ophthalmopathy over 18 months of follow-up. Hyperthyroidism patients were newly diagnosed, had a disease duration of under 2 months, and were aged 18 to 65 years. The study excluded patients with uncontrolled infections, other autoimmune diseases, pregnancy or lactation. Diagnoses were based on clinical symptoms, serum thyroxine and TRAb, thyroid ultrasound and orbital computed tomography. Ficoll-Paque density gradient centrifugation was used to isolate PBMCs from 9.5 to 10 ml of fresh peripheral blood. Total RNA was extracted with Trizol reagent, and quality was checked on an Agilent 2100 Bioanalyzer. The TCR beta CDR3 regions were amplified from the RNA transcripts. The first round of RT-PCR for the TCR CDR3 was performed with the HTBI primer set and the Qiagen OneStep RT-PCR kit. A second multiplex PCR round built the libraries, followed by size selection and purification. Libraries were sequenced paired-end with 100 bp reads on an Illumina HiSeq2000. Under the source paper's analysis protocol: SOAPnuke was used to process the raw data, with reads discarded if the reads contained adapters or uncalled bases, had a mean Phred below 15, or lacked an exact constant-primer or identifier match. COPE v1.2.5 was used to merge high-quality paired reads, and clonotypes were defined as unique nucleotide sequences. MiTCR v1.1 was used to align clonotypes to the IMGT TRBV, TRBD and TRBJ reference segments. The analysis included only V-J combinations with a frequency above 0.0001, which together covered more than 99% of the repertoires. The TCS score was defined as the ratio of F50 (clonal expansion) to E x V (chaos), calculated using BLOSUM62-based TCRdist between CDR3 peptides within each V-J. Welch's t-statistics and random forest reduced fewer than 550 V-J features to 10 to 15, which were used in a naive Bayes classifier (R e1071). In TCRdb, the public reads were trimmed at Q25 with fastp and aligned with MiXCR, with productive beta chains retained. All rows with the same CDR3 protein become a single entry with the most common DNA and genes. The V and J calls were not made by the authors but by TCRdb's processing. The sample table records around 440,000 distinct CDR3 sequences; approximately 14% of these occur just once. Of the sample, roughly 7.4% is held by the ten largest clones.

This clonotype was picked up a small number of times. The specificity of this receptor is unknown. A single base separates this from a much larger clone, so it may be a read error. This TCR came from a woman aged 18 to 35 with Graves' hyperthyroidism. The specimen sequenced was blood. The rearrangement joined TRBV28 to TRBJ2-2; no D gene call is confident. The DNA is as follows: TGTGCCAGCAGTTTCCCCGGGGAGCTGTTTTTT. Translated, it gives CASSFPGELFF.